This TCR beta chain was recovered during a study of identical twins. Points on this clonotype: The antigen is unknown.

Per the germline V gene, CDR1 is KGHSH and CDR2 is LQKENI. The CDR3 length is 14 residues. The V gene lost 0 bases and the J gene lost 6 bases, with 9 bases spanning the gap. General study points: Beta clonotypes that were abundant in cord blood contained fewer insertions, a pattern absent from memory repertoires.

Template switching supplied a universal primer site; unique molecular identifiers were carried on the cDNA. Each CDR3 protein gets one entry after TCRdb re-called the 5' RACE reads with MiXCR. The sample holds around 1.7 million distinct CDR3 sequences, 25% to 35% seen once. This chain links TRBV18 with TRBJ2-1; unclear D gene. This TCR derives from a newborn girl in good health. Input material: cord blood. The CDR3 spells CASSPPNGPNEQFF. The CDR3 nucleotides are TGTGCCAGCTCACCACCGAACGGACCCAATGAGCAGTTCTTC. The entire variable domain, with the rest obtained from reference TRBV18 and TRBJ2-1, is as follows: NAGVMQNPRHLVRRRGQEARLRCSPMKGHSHVYWYRQLPEEGLKFMVYLQKENIIDESGMPKERFSAEFPKEGPSILRIQQVVRGDSAAYFCASSPPNGPNEQFFGPGTRLTVL.